One and the same sample provided the 6 T cell receptor beta chains below, sequenced in a study of T cell repertoires in cytomegalovirus infection. TCRdb re-called the reads with MiXCR, one entry per CDR3 protein. The sample lists approximately 730,000 distinct CDR3 sequences, around 31% occurring once. The antigens these receptors bind are not known. This sample comprised cultured PBMCs, obtained from culture after CMV antigen stimulation. Receptor source: a human donor in good health (CMV status not recorded). Some clones in this sample may be carry-over from other donors' samples.

The rearrangement joins TRBV6-1 to TRBJ2-3, with 9 bases identical to TRBD2. The ends lost 6 bases at V and 8 bases at J; junction bases unmatched: 15. The CDR3 has 16 amino acids. CDR1 is MNHNS, CDR2 SASEGT, per germline. The CDR3 is CASRDPLAGGPGTQYF. For the CDR3, the DNA is TGTGCCAGCAGAGACCCCCTGGCGGGGGGGCCCGGTACGCAGTATTTT.

This clonotype has only a few counts. The J gene is TRBJ1-6, the V gene TRBV12-3 or TRBV12-4; TRBD1 aligns across 7 bases. The CDR3 covers 15 residues. V lost 8 bases to trimming and J lost 8 bases; unmatched junction nucleotides: 12. The CDR3 sequence: CASGTPGTVDSPLHF. The CDR3 bases are TGTGCCAGCGGGACCCCCGGGACAGTAGATTCACCCCTCCACTTT.

The chain joins TRBV19 to TRBJ2-3; 8 bases map to TRBD2. Germline V lookup: CDR1 LNHDA, CDR2 SQIVND (reference sequence). The junction had 4 bases not matched to a gene; V was cut back by 4 bases and J by 4 bases. The CDR3 contains 14 residues. CDR3 DNA: TGTGCCAGTAGTAGCGGGAGGAAGGCAGATACGCAGTATTTT. Protein sequence: CASSSGRKADTQYF.

The chain combines TRBV11-2 with TRBJ1-1, with 8 bases fitting TRBD1. V trimming: 4 bases; J trimming: 3 bases; junction bases outside the gene matches: 7. Per germline, CDR1 SGHAT and CDR2 FQNNGV. This CDR3 spans 15 amino acids. The CDR3 protein is CASSYPLRGHTEAFF. The CDR3 nucleotides read TGTGCCAGCAGCTACCCCCTCAGGGGGCACACTGAAGCTTTCTTT.

This clonotype was recorded a few times. J is TRBJ1-1 and V is TRBV5-1; D gene ambiguous. The CDR3 has 15 residues. V gave up 6 bases and J gave up 0 bases, with 15 bases separating them. The germline gives CDR1 SGHRS, CDR2 YFSETQ. CDR3 protein: CASTREGRMNTEAFF. The CDR3, as DNA: TGCGCCAGCACCCGAGAGGGCCGGATGAACACTGAAGCTTTCTTT.

This clonotype was observed at least ten times. The genes are TRBV7-2 and TRBJ1-2, with TRBD1 as a possible D gene (5 bases). Trimming took 2 bases from V and 6 from J, leaving 10 bases between them. There are 13 residues in the CDR3. Germline V gene sequence: CDR1 SGHTA, CDR2 FQGNSA. DNA of the CDR3: TGTGCCAGCAGCTTAACCAGGGACGATGGCTACACCTTC. Residues: CASSLTRDDGYTF.